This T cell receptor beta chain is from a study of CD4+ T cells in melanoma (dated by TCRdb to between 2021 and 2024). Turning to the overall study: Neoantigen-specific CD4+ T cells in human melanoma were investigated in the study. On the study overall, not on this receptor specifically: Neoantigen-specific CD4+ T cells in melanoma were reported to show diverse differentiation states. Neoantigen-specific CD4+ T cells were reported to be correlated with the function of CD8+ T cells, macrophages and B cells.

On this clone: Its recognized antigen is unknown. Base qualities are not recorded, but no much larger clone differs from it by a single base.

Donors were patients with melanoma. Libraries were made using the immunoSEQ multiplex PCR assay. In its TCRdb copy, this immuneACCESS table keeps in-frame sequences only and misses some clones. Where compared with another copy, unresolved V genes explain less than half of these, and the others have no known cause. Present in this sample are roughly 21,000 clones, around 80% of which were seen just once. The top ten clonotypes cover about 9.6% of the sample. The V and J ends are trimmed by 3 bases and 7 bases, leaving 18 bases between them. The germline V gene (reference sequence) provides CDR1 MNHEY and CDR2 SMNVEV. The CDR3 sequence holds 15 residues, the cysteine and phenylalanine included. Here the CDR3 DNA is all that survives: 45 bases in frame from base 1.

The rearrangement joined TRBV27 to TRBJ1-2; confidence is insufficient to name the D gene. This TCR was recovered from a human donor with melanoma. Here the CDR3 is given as CASSLARAVISGYTF. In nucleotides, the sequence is TGTGCCAGCAGTTTGGCGAGGGCAGTCATATCTGGCTACACCTTC.